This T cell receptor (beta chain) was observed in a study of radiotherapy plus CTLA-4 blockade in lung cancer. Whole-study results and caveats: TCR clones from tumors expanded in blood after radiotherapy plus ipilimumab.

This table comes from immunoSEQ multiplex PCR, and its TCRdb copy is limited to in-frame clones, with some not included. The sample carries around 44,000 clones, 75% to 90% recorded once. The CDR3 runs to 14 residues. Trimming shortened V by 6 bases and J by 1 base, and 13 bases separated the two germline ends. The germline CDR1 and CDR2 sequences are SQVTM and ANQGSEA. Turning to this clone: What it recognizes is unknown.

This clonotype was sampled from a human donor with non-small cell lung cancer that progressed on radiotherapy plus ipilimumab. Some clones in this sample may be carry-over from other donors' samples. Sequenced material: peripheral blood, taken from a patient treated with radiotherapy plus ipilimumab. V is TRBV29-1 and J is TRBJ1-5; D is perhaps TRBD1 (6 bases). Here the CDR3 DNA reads TGCAGCGTCCACAGGGCTTGGAGCAATCAGCCCCAGCATTTT. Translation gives CSVHRAWSNQPQHF.